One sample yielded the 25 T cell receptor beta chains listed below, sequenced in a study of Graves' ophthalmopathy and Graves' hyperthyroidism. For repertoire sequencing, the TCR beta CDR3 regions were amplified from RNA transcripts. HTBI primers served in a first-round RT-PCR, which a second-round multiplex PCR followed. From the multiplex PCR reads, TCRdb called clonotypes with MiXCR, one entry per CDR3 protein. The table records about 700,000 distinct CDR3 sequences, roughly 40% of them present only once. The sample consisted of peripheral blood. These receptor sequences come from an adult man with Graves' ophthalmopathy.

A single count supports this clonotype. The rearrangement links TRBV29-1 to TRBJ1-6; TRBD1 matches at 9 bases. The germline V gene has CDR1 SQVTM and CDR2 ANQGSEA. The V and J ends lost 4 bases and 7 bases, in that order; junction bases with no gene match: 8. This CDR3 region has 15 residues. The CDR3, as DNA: TGCAGCGTTGTAACAGGGGGGACAGGGAATTCACCCCTCCACTTT. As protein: CSVVTGGTGNSPLHF.

In DNA form, the CDR3 reads TGTGCCAGCAGCGTCACAGGGGGTTTCGGGGCACCCCTCCACTTT. Protein product: CASSVTGGFGAPLHF. J is TRBJ1-1 and V is TRBV7-2; 8 nucleotides match TRBD1. The end of the DNA fits TRBJ1-6 better, so the J call may be wrong. Germline V gene sequence: CDR1 SGHTA, CDR2 FQGNSA. The length of the CDR3 is 15 residues.

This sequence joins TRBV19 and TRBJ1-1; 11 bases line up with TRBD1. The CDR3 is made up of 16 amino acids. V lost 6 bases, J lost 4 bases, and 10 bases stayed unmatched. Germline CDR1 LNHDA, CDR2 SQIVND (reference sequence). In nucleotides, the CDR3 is TGTGCCAGTAGGGTCCCGGACAGGGGGCTGGGCACTGAAGCTTTCTTT. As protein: CASRVPDRGLGTEAFF.

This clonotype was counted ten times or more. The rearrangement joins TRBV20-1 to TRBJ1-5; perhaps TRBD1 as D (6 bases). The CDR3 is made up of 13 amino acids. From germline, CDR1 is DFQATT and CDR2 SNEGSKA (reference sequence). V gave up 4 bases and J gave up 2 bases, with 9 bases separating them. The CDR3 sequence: CSAIRQGNQPQHF. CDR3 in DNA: TGCAGTGCTATTAGACAGGGCAATCAGCCCCAGCATTTT.

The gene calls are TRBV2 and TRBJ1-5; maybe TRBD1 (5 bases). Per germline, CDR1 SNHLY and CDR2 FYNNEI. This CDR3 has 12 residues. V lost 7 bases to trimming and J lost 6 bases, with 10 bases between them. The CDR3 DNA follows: TGTGCCAGCACCAACGGGGGTCAGCCCCAGCATTTT. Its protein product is CASTNGGQPQHF.

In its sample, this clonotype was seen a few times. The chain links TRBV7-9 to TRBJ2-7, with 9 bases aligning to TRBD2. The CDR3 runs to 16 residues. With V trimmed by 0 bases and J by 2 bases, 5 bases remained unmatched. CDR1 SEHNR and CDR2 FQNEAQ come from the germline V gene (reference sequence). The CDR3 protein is CASSLASRGGPYEQYF. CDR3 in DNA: TGTGCCAGCAGCTTAGCGTCGCGGGGGGGCCCCTACGAGCAGTACTTC.

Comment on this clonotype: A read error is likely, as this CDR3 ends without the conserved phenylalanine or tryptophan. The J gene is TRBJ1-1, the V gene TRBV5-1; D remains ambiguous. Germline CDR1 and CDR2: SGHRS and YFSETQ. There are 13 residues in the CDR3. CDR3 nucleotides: TGCGCCAGCAGCTTGGGAAGGTACGCTGAGGCTTTCCTT. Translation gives CASSLGRYAEAFL.

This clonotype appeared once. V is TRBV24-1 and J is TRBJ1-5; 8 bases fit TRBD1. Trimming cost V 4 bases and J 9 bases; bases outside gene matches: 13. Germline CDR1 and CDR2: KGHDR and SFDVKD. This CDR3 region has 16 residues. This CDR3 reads CATSDPGTGVKGPQHF. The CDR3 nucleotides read TGTGCCACCAGTGACCCAGGGACAGGCGTCAAGGGGCCCCAGCATTTT.

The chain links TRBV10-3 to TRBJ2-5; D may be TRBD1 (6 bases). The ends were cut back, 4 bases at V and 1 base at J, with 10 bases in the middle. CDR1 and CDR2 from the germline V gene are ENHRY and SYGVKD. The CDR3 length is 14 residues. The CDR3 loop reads CAISGRGAQETQYF. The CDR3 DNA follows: TGTGCCATCAGTGGCAGGGGAGCCCAAGAGACCCAGTACTTC.

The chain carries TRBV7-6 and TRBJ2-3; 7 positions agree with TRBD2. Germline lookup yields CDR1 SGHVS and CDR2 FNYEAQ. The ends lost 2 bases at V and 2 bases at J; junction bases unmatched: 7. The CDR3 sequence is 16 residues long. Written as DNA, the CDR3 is TGTGCCAGCAGCTTACTGCGGGAGCGGGACACAGATACGCAGTATTTT. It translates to CASSLLRERDTDTQYF.

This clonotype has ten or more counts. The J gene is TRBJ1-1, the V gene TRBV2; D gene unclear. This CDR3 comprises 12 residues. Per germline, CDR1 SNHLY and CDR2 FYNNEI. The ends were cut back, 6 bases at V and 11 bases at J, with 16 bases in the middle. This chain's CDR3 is CASRRTVSVAFF. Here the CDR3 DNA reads TGTGCCAGCAGGCGGACGGTTTCGGTTGCTTTCTTT. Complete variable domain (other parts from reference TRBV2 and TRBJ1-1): EPEVTQTPSHQVTQMGQEVILRCVPISNHLYFYWYRQILGQKVEFLVSFYNNEISEKSEIFDDQFSVERPDGSNFTLKIRSTKLEDSAMYFCASRRTVSVAFFGQGTRLTVV.

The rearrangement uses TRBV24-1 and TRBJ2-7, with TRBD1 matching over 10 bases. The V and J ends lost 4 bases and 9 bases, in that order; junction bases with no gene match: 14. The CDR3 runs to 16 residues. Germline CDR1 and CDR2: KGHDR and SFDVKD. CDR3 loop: CATSDPGTGERVGQYF. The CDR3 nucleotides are TGTGCCACCAGTGACCCAGGGACAGGGGAAAGGGTCGGGCAGTACTTC.

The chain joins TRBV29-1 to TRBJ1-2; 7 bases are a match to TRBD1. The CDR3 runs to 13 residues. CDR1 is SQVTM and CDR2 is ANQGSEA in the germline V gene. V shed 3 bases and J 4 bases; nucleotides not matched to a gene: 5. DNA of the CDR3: TGCAGCGTTGACCCCGGGACAGCCTATGGCTACACCTTC. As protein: CSVDPGTAYGYTF. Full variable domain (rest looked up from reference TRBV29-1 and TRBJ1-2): SAVISQKPSRDICQRGTSLTIQCQVDSQVTMMFWYRQQPGQSLTLIATANQGSEATYESGFVIDKFPISRPNLTFSTLTVSNMSPEDSSIYLCSVDPGTAYGYTFGSGTRLTVV.

The CDR3: CASSQRQDQETQYF. The CDR3 nucleotides are TGTGCCAGCAGCCAACGGCAGGACCAAGAGACCCAGTACTTC. This sequence joins TRBV9 and TRBJ2-5, with D hard to call. Trimming left V 4 bases short and J 0 bases short, with 10 bases between. The CDR3 runs 14 residues. Per the germline V gene, CDR1 is SGDLS and CDR2 is YYNGEE.

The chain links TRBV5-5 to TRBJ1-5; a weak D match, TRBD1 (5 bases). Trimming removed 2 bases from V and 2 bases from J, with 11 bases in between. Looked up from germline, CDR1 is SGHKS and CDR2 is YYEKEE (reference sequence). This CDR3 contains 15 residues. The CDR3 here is CASSFRGDGNQPQHF. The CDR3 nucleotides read TGTGCCAGCAGCTTCCGGGGCGACGGCAATCAGCCCCAGCATTTT. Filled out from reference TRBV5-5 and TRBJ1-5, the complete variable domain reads DAGVTQSPTHLIKTRGQQVTLRCSPISGHKSVSWYQQVLGQGPQFIFQYYEKEERGRGNFPDRFSARQFPNYSSELNVNALLLGDSALYLCASSFRGDGNQPQHFGDGTRLSIL.

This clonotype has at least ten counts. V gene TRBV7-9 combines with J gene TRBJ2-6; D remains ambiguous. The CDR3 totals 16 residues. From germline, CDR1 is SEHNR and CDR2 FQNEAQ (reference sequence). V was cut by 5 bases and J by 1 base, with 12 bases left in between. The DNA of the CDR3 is TGTGCCAGCAGCCAAGAGGTCGGGTCTGGGGCCAACGTCCTGACTTTC. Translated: CASSQEVGSGANVLTF.

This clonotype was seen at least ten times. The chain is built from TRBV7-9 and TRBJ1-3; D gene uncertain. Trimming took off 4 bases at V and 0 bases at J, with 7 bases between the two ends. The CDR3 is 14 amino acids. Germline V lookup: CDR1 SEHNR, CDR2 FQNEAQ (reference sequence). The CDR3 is CASSSGSSGNTIYF. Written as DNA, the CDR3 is TGTGCCAGCAGCTCCGGGAGCTCTGGAAACACCATATATTTT. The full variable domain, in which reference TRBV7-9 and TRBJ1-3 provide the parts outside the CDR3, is DTGVSQNPRHKITKRGQNVTFRCDPISEHNRLYWYRQTLGQGPEFLTYFQNEAQLEKSRLLSDRFSAERPKGSFSTLEIQRTEQGDSAMYLCASSSGSSGNTIYFGEGSWLTVV.

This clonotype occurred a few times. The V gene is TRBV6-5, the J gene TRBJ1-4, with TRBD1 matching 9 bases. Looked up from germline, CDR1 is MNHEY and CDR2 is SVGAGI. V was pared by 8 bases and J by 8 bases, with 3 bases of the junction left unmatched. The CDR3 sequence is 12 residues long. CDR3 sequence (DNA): TGTGCCAGCGGGACAGGGCGCGAAAAACTGTTTTTT. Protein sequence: CASGTGREKLFF.

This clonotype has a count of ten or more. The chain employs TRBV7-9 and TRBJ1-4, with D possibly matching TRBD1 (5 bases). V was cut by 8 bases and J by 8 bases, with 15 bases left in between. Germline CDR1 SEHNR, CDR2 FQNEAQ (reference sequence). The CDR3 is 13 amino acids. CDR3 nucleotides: TGTGCCAGCGGTGAGGGGAAAGCGGAAAAACTGTTTTTT. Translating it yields CASGEGKAEKLFF.

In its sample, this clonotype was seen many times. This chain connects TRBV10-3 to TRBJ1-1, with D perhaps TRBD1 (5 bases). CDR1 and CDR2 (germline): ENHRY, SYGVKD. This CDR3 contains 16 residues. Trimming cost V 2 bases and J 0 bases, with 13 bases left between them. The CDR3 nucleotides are TGTGCCATCAGTGAGACAGGCCACTCCATGAACACTGAAGCTTTCTTT. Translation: CAISETGHSMNTEAFF.

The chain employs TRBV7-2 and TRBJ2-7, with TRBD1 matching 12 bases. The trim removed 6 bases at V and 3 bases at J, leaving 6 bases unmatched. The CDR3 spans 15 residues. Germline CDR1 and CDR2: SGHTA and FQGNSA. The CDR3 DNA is TGTGCCAGCAGTACCGGGGACAGGGGGCGCTACGAGCAGTACTTC. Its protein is CASSTGDRGRYEQYF.

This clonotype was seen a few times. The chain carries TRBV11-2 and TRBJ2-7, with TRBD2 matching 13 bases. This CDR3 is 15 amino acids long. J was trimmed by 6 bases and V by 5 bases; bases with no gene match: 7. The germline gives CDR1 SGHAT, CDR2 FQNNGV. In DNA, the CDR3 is TGTGCCAGCAGCCCCCGACTAGCGGGAGGTTCCGAGCAGTACTTC. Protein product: CASSPRLAGGSEQYF.

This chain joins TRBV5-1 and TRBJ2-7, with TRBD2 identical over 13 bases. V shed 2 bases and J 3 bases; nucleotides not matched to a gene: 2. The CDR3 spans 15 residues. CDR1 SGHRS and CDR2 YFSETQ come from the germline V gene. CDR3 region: CASSFGLAGDYEQYF. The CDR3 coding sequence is TGCGCCAGCAGCTTCGGACTAGCGGGAGACTACGAGCAGTACTTC.

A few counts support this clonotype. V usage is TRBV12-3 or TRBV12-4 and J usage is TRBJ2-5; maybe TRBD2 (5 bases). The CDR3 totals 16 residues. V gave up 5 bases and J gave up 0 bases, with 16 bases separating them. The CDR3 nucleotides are TGTGCCAGCAGTACGAGGGAGTTTCAGTACCAAGAGACCCAGTACTTC. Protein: CASSTREFQYQETQYF.

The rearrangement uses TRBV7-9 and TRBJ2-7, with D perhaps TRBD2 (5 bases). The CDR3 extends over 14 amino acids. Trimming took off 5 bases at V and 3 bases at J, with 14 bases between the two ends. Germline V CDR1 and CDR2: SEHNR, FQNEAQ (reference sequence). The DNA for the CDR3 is TGTGCCAGCAGCCTAGGACGACGGGGCTACGAGCAGTACTTC. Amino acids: CASSLGRRGYEQYF.